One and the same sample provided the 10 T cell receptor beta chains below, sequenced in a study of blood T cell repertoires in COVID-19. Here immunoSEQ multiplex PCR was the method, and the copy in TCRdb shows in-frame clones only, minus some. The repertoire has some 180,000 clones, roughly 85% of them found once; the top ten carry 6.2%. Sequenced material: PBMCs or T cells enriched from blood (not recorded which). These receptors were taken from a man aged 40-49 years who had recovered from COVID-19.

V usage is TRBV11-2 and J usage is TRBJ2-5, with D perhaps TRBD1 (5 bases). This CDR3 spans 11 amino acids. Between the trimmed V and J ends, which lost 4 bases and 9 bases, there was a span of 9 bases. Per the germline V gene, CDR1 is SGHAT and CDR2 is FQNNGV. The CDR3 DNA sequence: TGTGCCAGCAGCTCAGGGTGGGCCCAGTACTTC. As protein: CASSSGWAQYF.

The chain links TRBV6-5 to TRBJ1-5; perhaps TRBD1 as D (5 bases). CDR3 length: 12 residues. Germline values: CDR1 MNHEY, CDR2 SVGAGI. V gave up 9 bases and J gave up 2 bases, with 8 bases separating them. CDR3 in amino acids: CASQGGNQPQHF. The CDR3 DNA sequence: TGTGCCAGTCAGGGCGGCAATCAGCCCCAGCATTTT.

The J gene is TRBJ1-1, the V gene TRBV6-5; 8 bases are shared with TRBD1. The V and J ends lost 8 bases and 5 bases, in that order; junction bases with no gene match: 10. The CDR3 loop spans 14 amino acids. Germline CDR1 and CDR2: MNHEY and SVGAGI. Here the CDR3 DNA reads TGTGCCAGCCGGGACAGGCCTAGTCGGACTGAAGCTTTCTTT. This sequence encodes CASRDRPSRTEAFF.

The CDR3 is CASSSLAGGREKLFF. Written as DNA, the CDR3 is TGTGCCAGCAGTTCCCTTGCGGGGGGTAGGGAAAAACTGTTTTTT. This chain links TRBV28 with TRBJ1-4, with a weak D call TRBD1 (5 bases). CDR3 size: 15 residues. Trimming removed 4 bases from V and 8 bases from J, with 17 bases in between. In germline, CDR1 is MDHEN, CDR2 SYDVKM.

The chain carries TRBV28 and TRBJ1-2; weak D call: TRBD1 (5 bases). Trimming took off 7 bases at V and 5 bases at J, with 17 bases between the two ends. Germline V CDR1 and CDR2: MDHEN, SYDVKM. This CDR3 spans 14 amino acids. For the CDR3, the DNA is TGTGCCAGCACCCTAGGGGAAGAGATTTATGGCTACACCTTC. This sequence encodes CASTLGEEIYGYTF.

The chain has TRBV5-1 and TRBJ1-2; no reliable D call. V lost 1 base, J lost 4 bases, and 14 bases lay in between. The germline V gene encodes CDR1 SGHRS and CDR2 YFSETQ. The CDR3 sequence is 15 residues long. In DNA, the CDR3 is TGCGCCAGCAGCTTGACCGGGGTAGGGTCCTATGGCTACACCTTC. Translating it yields CASSLTGVGSYGYTF. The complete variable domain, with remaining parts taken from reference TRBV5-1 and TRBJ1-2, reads KAGVTQTPRYLIKTRGQQVTLSCSPISGHRSVSWYQQTPGQGLQFLFEYFSETQRNKGNFPGRFSGRQFSNSRSEMNVSTLELGDSALYLCASSLTGVGSYGYTFGSGTRLTVV.

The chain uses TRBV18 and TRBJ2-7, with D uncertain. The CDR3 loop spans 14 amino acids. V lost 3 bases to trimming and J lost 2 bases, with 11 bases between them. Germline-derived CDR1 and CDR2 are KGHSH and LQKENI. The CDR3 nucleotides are TGTGCCAGCTCACCCCGGCAGGCTACCTACGAGCAGTACTTC. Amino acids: CASSPRQATYEQYF. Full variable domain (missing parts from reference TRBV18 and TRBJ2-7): NAGVMQNPRHLVRRRGQEARLRCSPMKGHSHVYWYRQLPEEGLKFMVYLQKENIIDESGMPKERFSAEFPKEGPSILRIQQVVRGDSAAYFCASSPRQATYEQYFGPGTRLTVT.

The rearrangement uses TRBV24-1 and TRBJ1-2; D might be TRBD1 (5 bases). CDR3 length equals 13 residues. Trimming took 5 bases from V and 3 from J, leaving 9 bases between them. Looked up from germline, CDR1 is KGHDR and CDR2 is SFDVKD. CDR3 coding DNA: TGTGCCACCAGTGTAGGGGATTACTATGGCTACACCTTC. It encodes CATSVGDYYGYTF.

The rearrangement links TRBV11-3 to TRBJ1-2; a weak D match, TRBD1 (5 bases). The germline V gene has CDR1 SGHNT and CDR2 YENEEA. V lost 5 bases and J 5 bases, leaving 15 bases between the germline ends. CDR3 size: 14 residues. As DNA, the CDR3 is TGTGCCAGCAGCCCAGATGGGGCAGGATATGGCTACACCTTC. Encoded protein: CASSPDGAGYGYTF.

The CDR3 spells CASSLRDMNEKLFF. The CDR3 region has the DNA TGTGCCAGCAGCTTAAGGGACATGAATGAAAAACTGTTTTTT. The chain is built from TRBV7-8 and TRBJ1-4, with D maybe TRBD1 (6 bases). The CDR3 runs 14 residues. V dropped 2 bases and J dropped 5 bases, with 9 bases sitting between them. Germline CDR1 and CDR2: SGHVS and FQNEAQ.